Following are 20 T cell receptor beta chains from one sample sequenced in a study of a mutant IDH1 vaccine in newly diagnosed glioma. The antigens for these receptors are not known. Indicated time point: week 5, during vaccination. Alongside topical imiquimod, each dose of vaccine comprised 300 ug of mutant IDH1 20-mer peptide. Assay used: immunoSEQ multiplex PCR; TCRdb lists only in-frame clones, some missing. This sample carries about 75,000 clones, around 90% of them seen once, and the ten largest clones take just over 0.55%. Sample: PBMCs, taken from a glioma patient whose treatment included an IDH1 peptide vaccine. The receptors shown here come from a woman between 45 and 65 years old with glioma.

This sequence joins TRBV29-1 and TRBJ1-2; D not resolved. Trimming stripped 0 bases from V and 2 bases from J, with 4 bases between. CDR1 is SQVTM, CDR2 ANQGSEA, per germline. The CDR3 length is 12 residues. CDR3 protein: CSVEDGNYGYTF. CDR3 bases: TGCAGCGTTGAAGATGGCAACTATGGCTACACCTTC.

In its sample, this clone was seen a few times. The rearrangement links TRBV5-1 to TRBJ2-5; TRBD2 is a possible D gene (7 bases). Germline-derived CDR1 and CDR2 are SGHRS and YFSETQ. This CDR3 region has 14 residues. Trimming left V 4 bases short and J 4 bases short, with 14 bases between. DNA for the CDR3: TGCGCCAGCAGCGGGGGGGCGCGCCCAGAGACCCAGTACTTC. Translation: CASSGGARPETQYF. Looking up the rest from reference TRBV5-1 and TRBJ2-5 gives the full variable domain: KAGVTQTPRYLIKTRGQQVTLSCSPISGHRSVSWYQQTPGQGLQFLFEYFSETQRNKGNFPGRFSGRQFSNSRSEMNVSTLELGDSALYLCASSGGARPETQYFGPGTRLLVL.

The rearrangement links TRBV7-8 to TRBJ2-4; D ambiguous. Germline V lookup: CDR1 SGHVS, CDR2 FQNEAQ. The V and J ends lost 4 bases and 6 bases respectively, with 10 bases between them. The CDR3 consists of 13 residues. The CDR3 DNA reads as TGTGCCAGCAGCTACGAACTGTCAAACATTCAGTACTTC. Encoded protein: CASSYELSNIQYF.

J is TRBJ2-7 and V is TRBV6-1; 12 positions agree with TRBD1. Germline-derived CDR1 and CDR2 are MNHNS and SASEGT. The CDR3 runs to 17 residues. The V segment lost 4 bases and the J segment 4 bases; nucleotides outside the gene matches: 11. In DNA, the CDR3 is TGTGCCAGCAGTGGACCGTTCGGGACAGGGGGCGCGTACGAGCAGTACTTC. This translates into CASSGPFGTGGAYEQYF.

This chain joins TRBV15 and TRBJ1-5, with D unresolved. The germline CDR1 and CDR2 sequences are LNHNV and YYDKDF (reference sequence). This CDR3 spans 14 amino acids. V was shortened by 1 base and J by 0 bases, with 4 bases between the two germline ends. The CDR3 sequence: CATSRASSNQPQHF. The CDR3 DNA reads TGTGCCACCAGCAGAGCGAGTAGCAATCAGCCCCAGCATTTT.

The gene calls are TRBV19 and TRBJ2-7; D is perhaps TRBD1 or TRBD2 (6 bases each). CDR1 is LNHDA, CDR2 SQIVND, per germline (reference sequence). This CDR3 spans 14 amino acids. The V and J ends lost 3 bases and 2 bases respectively, with 11 bases between them. The CDR3 sequence is CASSMSGEAYEQYF. The CDR3 region has the DNA TGTGCCAGTAGTATGTCAGGGGAGGCCTACGAGCAGTACTTC.

V gene TRBV27 combines with J gene TRBJ1-4; 11 bases are a match to TRBD1. This CDR3 is built from 15 residues. J lost 7 bases, V lost 6 bases, and 7 bases had no gene match. Germline values: CDR1 MNHEY, CDR2 SMNVEV (reference sequence). This CDR3 is CASSRIGTGGEKLFF. The CDR3, as DNA: TGTGCCAGCAGCCGGATAGGGACAGGGGGTGAAAAACTGTTTTTT.

The V and J genes are TRBV27 and TRBJ2-1; D remains unclear. The germline gives CDR1 MNHEY, CDR2 SMNVEV (reference sequence). Trimming took off 5 bases at V and 7 bases at J, with 18 bases between the two ends. The CDR3 is made up of 15 amino acids. The CDR3: CASSPYSVPNNEQFF. Written as DNA, the CDR3 is TGTGCCAGCAGTCCCTACAGCGTACCCAATAATGAGCAGTTCTTC.

This clone was observed a handful of times. The V gene is TRBV14, the J gene TRBJ2-7; 7 bases align to TRBD1. CDR1 SGHDN and CDR2 FVKESK come from the germline V gene. CDR3 length: 14 residues. Unmatched junction bases numbered 6, after V lost 5 bases and J lost 2 bases. Here the CDR3 reads CASSDDRVPYEQYF. CDR3 nucleotides: TGTGCCAGCAGCGATGACAGGGTGCCCTACGAGCAGTACTTC.

Regarding this clone: One junction end disagrees with the germline gene, perhaps due to a read error. The V gene is TRBV7-7, the J gene TRBJ2-1, with a possible D match to TRBD1 (5 bases). CDR3 size: 16 residues. Germline-derived CDR1 and CDR2 are SSHAT and FNYEAQ (reference sequence). In DNA, the CDR3 is TGTGCTAGCAGCACCGTGACAGTTCCCAACTACAATGAGCAGTTCTTC. Residues: CASSTVTVPNYNEQFF.

The chain carries TRBV28 and TRBJ2-1; possibly TRBD2 for D (5 bases). V was pared by 5 bases and J by 9 bases, with 17 bases between. This CDR3 contains 14 residues. Germline V CDR1 and CDR2: MDHEN, SYDVKM. The CDR3 DNA reads TGTGCCAGCAGTCCACGGCGAATAGCGACTGAGCAGTTCTTC. Its protein product is CASSPRRIATEQFF.

The chain combines TRBV7-9 with TRBJ2-1; maybe TRBD2 (5 bases). The CDR3 has 17 residues. Trimming shortened V by 2 bases and J by 4 bases, and 18 bases separated the two germline ends. CDR1 and CDR2 (germline): SEHNR, FQNEAQ (reference sequence). CDR3 sequence: CASSLYGRWEIYNEQFF. The DNA of the CDR3 is TGTGCCAGCAGCTTATACGGACGGTGGGAGATTTACAATGAGCAGTTCTTC.

The CDR3 spells CASSLGLGGETQYF. The CDR3 DNA reads as TGTGCCAGCAGCCTCGGACTAGGCGGGGAGACCCAGTACTTC. J is TRBJ2-5 and V is TRBV5-4; the match to TRBD2 covers 7 bases. The CDR3 covers 14 residues. Trimming cost V 4 bases and J 5 bases; bases outside gene matches: 8. The germline V gene has CDR1 SGHNT and CDR2 YYREEE (reference sequence).

The rearrangement links TRBV9 to TRBJ2-3; 11 nucleotides line up with TRBD2. V gave up 3 bases and J gave up 5 bases; unmatched junction bases: 2. CDR3 length: 14 amino acids. CDR1 and CDR2 from the germline V gene are SGDLS and YYNGEE. The CDR3: CASSAGTSGDTQYF. The CDR3 DNA is TGTGCCAGCAGCGCCGGGACTAGCGGAGATACGCAGTATTTT.

This chain joins TRBV28 and TRBJ1-2; D not resolved. V lost 6 bases and J lost 5, with 13 bases in between. Germline V gives CDR1 MDHEN, CDR2 SYDVKM. The CDR3 length is 13 residues. The CDR3 DNA is TGTGCCAGCAGGGACCGAGATGAGTATGGCTACACCTTC. Amino acids: CASRDRDEYGYTF.

On this clone: The junction does not match germline at one end; this may be a read error. The chain employs TRBV29-1 and TRBJ2-7, with D hard to call. The CDR3 loop spans 17 amino acids. Germline V gene sequence: CDR1 SQVTM, CDR2 ANQGSEA. CDR3 protein: CSVEYRVAASSNYERYF. DNA of the CDR3: TGCAGCGTTGAGTATCGGGTGGCAGCCAGTTCCAACTACGAGCGGTACTTC.

The chain employs TRBV5-1 and TRBJ2-1; the match to TRBD2 covers 9 bases. This CDR3 is 16 amino acids long. J was trimmed by 6 bases and V by 4 bases; bases with no gene match: 11. Germline CDR1 is SGHRS and CDR2 is YFSETQ. In DNA form, the CDR3 reads TGCGCCAGCAGCGGTGGCGGCGCGGGAGGGCGCAATGAGCAGTTCTTC. Amino acid sequence: CASSGGGAGGRNEQFF.

Here the CDR3 reads CASSPPGQGRKTQYF. As DNA, the CDR3 is TGCGCCAGCAGCCCACCGGGACAGGGGAGAAAGACCCAGTACTTC. V gene TRBV4-1 combines with J gene TRBJ2-5; 10 bases line up with TRBD1. The CDR3 is made up of 15 amino acids. With V trimmed by 4 bases and J by 6 bases, 8 bases remained unmatched. CDR1 and CDR2 from the germline V gene are MGHRA and YSYEKL.

This chain connects TRBV9 to TRBJ1-3, with a tentative D call TRBD1 (6 bases). The germline V and J ends were trimmed by 7 bases and 0 bases, with 17 bases remaining between them. This CDR3 spans 16 amino acids. Germline V CDR1 and CDR2: SGDLS, YYNGEE. The CDR3 nucleotides read TGTGCCAGCGGGGACGAGGGGGACCCCTCTGGAAACACCATATATTTT. Protein sequence: CASGDEGDPSGNTIYF. The whole variable domain, filled in from reference TRBV9 and TRBJ1-3, reads DSGVTQTPKHLITATGQRVTLRCSPRSGDLSVYWYQQSLDQGLQFLIQYYNGEERAKGNILERFSAQQFPDLHSELNLSSLELGDSALYFCASGDEGDPSGNTIYFGEGSWLTVV.

This clone appeared a single time. This chain links TRBV4-1 with TRBJ1-5; possibly TRBD1 for D (5 bases). This CDR3 contains 15 residues. Germline-derived CDR1 and CDR2 are MGHRA and YSYEKL. V was clipped by 4 bases and J by 4 bases, with 14 bases between them. The DNA for the CDR3 is TGCGCCAGCAGCCGTGGGGGGGGAAGGAATCAGCCCCAGCATTTT. This gives the protein CASSRGGGRNQPQHF.